This TCR beta chain was sequenced for a study of blood T cell repertoires in COVID-19 (dated by TCRdb to 2018 to 2021). Study-wide context: The collaborator samples originated in the United States, Italy and Spain and spanned the acute and convalescent phases of COVID-19. The repertoires were released in a freely available public database intended as a resource for research on the immune response to SARS-CoV-2. The sample metadata nearly always contained a de-identified subject ID, COVID-19 status, age in years and sex. Where HLA class I and class II types were available, the types were taken from metadata supplied by the sample provider, not from assay-based typing. The material from the prospective study consisted of cDNA or gDNA derived from T cells, B-cell-depleted T cells, or PBMCs. Deeply sampled blood TCRbeta repertoires from subjects exposed to, actively infected with, or recovered from COVID-19 were included in the dataset. Samples came from the ongoing ImmuneRACE study (first 160 participants) plus 1,254 subjects from 6 global collaborators. General findings and caveats noted by the study authors: The quantity of clinical and demographic metadata differed by source and by participant and was supplied without curation.

The collaborating institutions used their own protocols to collect whole blood in K2EDTA tubes. For TCRbeta analysis, collaborator samples were shipped as frozen whole blood, as isolated PBMCs, or as DNA extracted from either sample type. There are 12 amino acids in the CDR3, from cysteine to phenylalanine inclusive. Only CDR3 DNA remains: 36 bases, in frame from the first base. From the germline V gene, CDR1 is SQVTM and CDR2 is ANQGSEA. A distance of 14 bases separates the germline ends of V and J, which lose 4 bases and 10 bases respectively. As regards this clone: This clone's antigen is unknown. No base quality values were provided; no much bigger clone lies one nucleotide off.

TCRbeta CDR3 regions were amplified from genomic DNA using the immunoSEQ Assay, a bias-controlled multiplex PCR. In the source study's methods: The number of nucleated cells in each sample was estimated by amplification of reference gene primers within the assay. To quantify the absolute abundance of each unique TCRbeta CDR3 rearrangement, sequence reads were collapsed and filtered. For each sample, productive Simpson clonality was calculated by taking the square root of Simpson's diversity index across productive rearrangements. Sourced from immuneACCESS, this table was stored by TCRdb with only in-frame sequences that have V and J called. A share of the clones is absent; for the studies checked, an unresolved V gene accounts for under half, and the remainder has no known explanation. The V and J calls and clone size were taken over from that table, and D and trimming were inferred from the DNA. The sample table contains under 200,000 clones; only one count was recorded for approximately 85% of them. The top ten hold 1.1% of the sample.

This clonotype was sampled from a man aged 35 to 55 with acute or convalescent COVID-19. Sequenced sample: peripheral blood. This sequence uses TRBV29-1 and TRBJ1-5; perhaps TRBD1 is the D gene, with 5 bases matching. The nucleotide sequence reads as follows: TGCAGCGTTGCAGGGACTCTGGAACCCCAGCATTTT. Its protein reads: CSVAGTLEPQHF.